This section outlines one T cell receptor (beta chain) sequence together with its context. This record comes from a study of blood T cell repertoires in COVID-19. Study-level background: Samples of COVID-19 (acute and convalescent) were obtained from the United States, Italy and Spain. From T cells, B-cell-depleted T cells, or PBMCs came the material, which was cDNA or gDNA.

In the original analysis: Amplifying reference gene primers gave estimates of nucleated cell counts. Data came from immunoSEQ multiplex PCR; TCRdb stores just in-frame clones and leaves some out. V, J and clone size derive from that table, while D and trimming were established from the DNA sequence. This table has around 150,000 clones, about 74% appearing once. V was trimmed by 0 bases and J by 1 base, leaving 6 bases between them. Germline assignment: CDR1 LGHDT and CDR2 YNNKEL (reference sequence). This CDR3 comprises 14 residues. The source of this sequence is a man aged 55-75 years with acute or convalescent COVID-19. The genes are TRBV3-1 (or the pseudogene TRBV3-2) and TRBJ1-1; no clear D. Material: peripheral blood. CDR3 sequence: CASSQEWANTEAFF. The CDR3 DNA follows: TGTGCCAGCAGCCAAGAATGGGCGAACACTGAAGCTTTCTTT.